Reported below is one T cell receptor beta chain. Germline is not matched at one junction end, which may reflect a read error. CDR1 and CDR2 from the germline V gene are SEHNR and FQNEAQ (reference sequence). This CDR3 has 18 residues. PCR was performed using 60 Vbeta and 13 Jbeta primers. The repertoire was sequenced with immunoSEQ multiplex PCR; TCRdb's copy has only in-frame clones and lacks some. The table includes some 96,000 clones, roughly 80% detected once. The sample belongs to a study of cytomegalovirus exposure and HLA in healthy donors. As for the study in general: Unique TCRs numbering approximately 80 million, obtained from HLA-typed donors, made up an early data release.

The sequenced sample was PBMCs. The V call is TRBV7-9, the J call TRBJ2-3; 11 nucleotides line up with TRBD2. This sequence originates from a man in his forties in good health and CMV-seronegative. The CDR3 is CSSSPLPTSGSAGDTQYF. The CDR3 DNA follows: TGTTCCAGCAGCCCCCTCCCCACTAGCGGGAGTGCCGGGGATACGCAGTATTTT.